This T cell receptor beta chain was captured in a study of T cell responses to AZD1222 COVID-19 vaccine. Study information: Researchers grouped second doses given at about 4 or about 12 weeks into one pool. The study, taken as a whole, reports: Spike-specific TCR repertoires showed rising breadth and depth after two AZD1222 doses. Clonal diversity was possibly underestimated, and white British individuals and females predominated among donors. Reportedly, nearly half the spike-specific TCRs target unmutated variant regions.

Germline V gene data show CDR1 as MNHEY and CDR2 as SMNVEV (reference sequence). V was clipped by 6 bases and J by 1 base, with 9 bases between them. The CDR3 consists of 13 residues. On this clone: Its antigen is unknown.

Here immunoSEQ multiplex PCR was the method, and the copy in TCRdb shows in-frame clones only, minus some. The sample shows over 95,000 clones, roughly 87% of them seen only once. The genes are TRBV27 and TRBJ2-5, with D possibly being TRBD1 (5 bases). The sample consisted of peripheral blood, taken on day 0 of AZD1222 vaccination. This receptor was identified in an adult in good health. The CDR3 is CASSDSAQETQYF. For the CDR3, the DNA is TGTGCCAGCAGCGACAGTGCCCAAGAGACCCAGTACTTC.